What follows are 10 T cell receptor beta chains derived from one specimen sequenced in a study of beta chain features in type 1 diabetes. Notes on the study in general: Among patients with Type 1 diabetes, TCRB CDR3s were moderately but significantly shorter in every one of the four CD4+ subsets.

The sequenced template was cDNA made from the entire isolated RNA. Repertoires were generated with immunoSEQ multiplex PCR, while TCRdb's copy carries only in-frame clones and drops some. Of about 660,000 clones in the sample, around 15% were seen once. Their specific antigens are unknown. The source material was naive CD4+ T cells from blood. The origin of the receptors is a man aged 18-30 years with type 1 diabetes.

This clone was found a few times. The chain carries TRBV11-2 and TRBJ2-1, with D tentatively TRBD1 (6 bases). The V gene lost 3 bases and the J gene lost 10 bases, with 10 bases spanning the gap. Germline V gives CDR1 SGHAT, CDR2 FQNNGV. The CDR3 runs to 12 residues. The CDR3 nucleotides read TGTGCCAGCAGCTTGGATAGGGGGGAGCAGTTCTTC. This codes for CASSLDRGEQFF.

Notes on this clone: Other DNA sequences in this specimen translate into the identical CDR3. The gene calls are TRBV5-1 and TRBJ2-3; D might be TRBD1 (5 bases). The V gene's germline CDR1 is SGHRS and CDR2 YFSETQ. V lost 4 bases to trimming and J lost 2 bases, with 8 bases between them. CDR3 size: 13 residues. CDR3 sequence reads: CASSLGATDTQYF. Here the CDR3 DNA reads TGCGCCAGCAGCCTAGGGGCCACAGATACGCAGTATTTT.

This clone occurred a few times. The chain recombines TRBV20-1 with TRBJ2-5; 7 bases line up with TRBD1. CDR1 DFQATT and CDR2 SNEGSKA come from the germline V gene (reference sequence). The ends lost 7 bases at V and 9 bases at J; junction bases unmatched: 8. This CDR3 comprises 11 residues. The CDR3 region is CSVQGFGAQYF. CDR3 nucleotide sequence: TGCAGTGTACAGGGGTTTGGGGCCCAGTACTTC.

V usage is TRBV5-1 and J usage is TRBJ2-3; the match to TRBD1 covers 8 bases. V dropped 2 bases and J dropped 5; count of bases not matched to a gene: 4. The germline V gene encodes CDR1 SGHRS and CDR2 YFSETQ. CDR3 length: 14 residues. CDR3 in amino acids: CASSFGQGLDTQYF. The DNA for the CDR3 is TGCGCCAGCAGCTTTGGACAGGGATTAGATACGCAGTATTTT.

The rearrangement links TRBV14 to TRBJ2-2; D gene unclear. The CDR3 contains 16 residues. From germline, CDR1 is SGHDN and CDR2 FVKESK. The V and J ends lost 4 bases and 0 bases respectively, with 12 bases between them. CDR3 amino acids: CASSPPRTANTGELFF. The CDR3 nucleotides read TGTGCCAGCAGCCCCCCTAGGACGGCGAACACCGGGGAGCTGTTTTTT. Looking up the rest from reference TRBV14 and TRBJ2-2 gives the full variable domain: EAGVTQFPSHSVIEKGQTVTLRCDPISGHDNLYWYRRVMGKEIKFLLHFVKESKQDESGMPNNRFLAERTGGTYSTLKVQPAELEDSGVYFCASSPPRTANTGELFFGEGSRLTVL.

The genes are TRBV7-8 and TRBJ2-3, with D unclear. Looked up from germline, CDR1 is SGHVS and CDR2 is FQNEAQ. The CDR3 is 14 residues long. V was trimmed by 0 bases and J by 3 bases, leaving 7 bases between them. CDR3 in amino acids: CASSLALGTDTQYF. CDR3 nucleotide sequence: TGTGCCAGCAGCTTAGCCCTTGGAACAGATACGCAGTATTTT.

The rearrangement links TRBV30 to TRBJ2-4; D unresolved. CDR3 length: 15 residues. CDR1 is GTSNPN, CDR2 SVGIG, per germline (reference sequence). V gave up 0 bases and J gave up 0 bases, with 9 bases separating them. The CDR3 DNA follows: TGTGCCTGGAGTGTATCCCCTATAGCCAAAAACATTCAGTACTTC. Amino acid sequence: CAWSVSPIAKNIQYF.

This clone has a handful of counts. CDR3 residues: CSVDPSLYPDTQYF. The CDR3 nucleotides are TGCAGCGTTGACCCTAGCTTATACCCAGATACGCAGTATTTT. This chain uses TRBV29-1 with TRBJ2-3, with a possible D match to TRBD2 (5 bases). This CDR3 contains 14 residues. V dropped 3 bases and J dropped 4 bases, with 14 bases sitting between them. Germline V gene sequence: CDR1 SQVTM, CDR2 ANQGSEA.

V usage is TRBV25-1 and J usage is TRBJ2-7; 11 positions match TRBD1. Germline V gene data show CDR1 as MGHDK and CDR2 as SYGVNS. This CDR3 region has 15 residues. J gave up 6 bases and V 3 bases, and 7 bases lay outside the gene matches. The DNA of the CDR3 is TGTGCCAGCAGTGAGGAGGGGACAGGGGGTCCCGAGCAGTACTTC. Translated, it gives CASSEEGTGGPEQYF.

This clone was counted only a few times. V is TRBV4-3 and J is TRBJ2-3; the D is unclear. Germline CDR1 and CDR2: LGHNA and YSLEER. This CDR3 is 13 amino acids long. Trimming shortened V by 4 bases and J by 5 bases, and 10 bases separated the two germline ends. This CDR3 reads CASSPEAGDTQYF. In DNA form, the CDR3 reads TGCGCCAGCAGCCCGGAAGCTGGAGATACGCAGTATTTT.